Shown below are 20 T cell receptor beta chains from a single sample sequenced in a study of cytomegalovirus exposure and HLA in healthy donors. The PCR was carried out with 60 Vbeta primers and 13 Jbeta primers. Data came from immunoSEQ multiplex PCR; TCRdb stores just in-frame clones and leaves some out. The sample yields under 130,000 clones, approximately 82% seen once. Sequencing was carried out using PBMCs. The receptors derive from a middle-aged man in good health and CMV-seropositive.

The rearrangement joins TRBV29-1 to TRBJ1-2, with 12 positions matching TRBD1. J gave up 7 bases and V 6 bases, and 9 bases lay outside the gene matches. This CDR3 is 14 amino acids long. In germline, CDR1 is SQVTM, CDR2 ANQGSEA. CDR3 protein: CSVQGGQGASGYTF. The CDR3 DNA follows: TGCAGCGTCCAAGGGGGACAGGGGGCGTCTGGCTACACCTTC.

The chain couples TRBV28 to TRBJ2-4; D is possibly TRBD1 (5 bases). Germline CDR1 is MDHEN and CDR2 is SYDVKM. This CDR3 is built from 16 residues. V shed 3 bases and J shed 0 bases, with 12 bases lying between them. The CDR3 bases are TGTGCCAGCAGTTTCTCGACAGCCCTAGCCAAAAACATTCAGTACTTC. This translates into CASSFSTALAKNIQYF. Drawing the rest from reference TRBV28 and TRBJ2-4, the complete variable domain is DVKVTQSSRYLVKRTGEKVFLECVQDMDHENMFWYRQDPGLGLRLIYFSYDVKMKEKGDIPEGYSVSREKKERFSLILESASTNQTSMYLCASSFSTALAKNIQYFGAGTRLSVL.

This clone was counted only a few times. The chain links TRBV15 to TRBJ2-1; 10 nucleotides match TRBD1. This CDR3 comprises 16 residues. CDR1 and CDR2 (germline): LNHNV, YYDKDF (reference sequence). Trimming removed 2 bases from V and 5 bases from J; junction bases left unmatched: 6. For the CDR3, the DNA is TGTGCCACCAGCAGAAGCTCGGGGACAGGGGACAATGAGCAGTTCTTC. Its protein product is CATSRSSGTGDNEQFF.

J is TRBJ2-7 and V is TRBV7-2; 7 bases are shared with TRBD1. Trimming took 5 bases from V and 2 from J; bases not matched to a gene: 9. The germline CDR1 and CDR2 sequences are SGHTA and FQGNSA. This CDR3 region has 15 residues. CDR3 protein: CASSPTGVRTYEQYF. In nucleotides, the CDR3 is TGTGCCAGCAGCCCAACAGGGGTTCGAACCTACGAGCAGTACTTC.

V and J are TRBV30 and TRBJ2-2; D is uncertain. This CDR3 region has 17 residues. With 2 bases removed from V and 1 base from J, the gap between germline ends came to 17 bases. The V gene's germline CDR1 is GTSNPN and CDR2 SVGIG (reference sequence). In nucleotides, the CDR3 is TGTGCCTGGAGTCCCCCTGGCCGATACAGGAACACCGGGGAGCTGTTTTTT. It is translated as CAWSPPGRYRNTGELFF.

This sequence joins TRBV27 and TRBJ1-2, with 9 bases matching TRBD1. The germline V gene has CDR1 MNHEY and CDR2 SMNVEV (reference sequence). This CDR3 contains 14 residues. Trimming removed 4 bases from V and 3 bases from J; junction bases left unmatched: 3. The DNA for the CDR3 is TGTGCCAGCAGTTCTACAGGGGGCTACTATGGCTACACCTTC. This translates into CASSSTGGYYGYTF.

The J gene is TRBJ2-1, the V gene TRBV11-2; perhaps TRBD2 as D (6 bases). V was trimmed by 3 bases and J by 8 bases, leaving 14 bases between them. CDR1 SGHAT and CDR2 FQNNGV come from the germline V gene. The CDR3 is made up of 14 amino acids. The CDR3 region is CASSFPGGNDEQFF. The CDR3 nucleotides are TGTGCCAGCAGCTTTCCCGGCGGGAACGATGAGCAGTTCTTC.

The chain is built from TRBV6-5 and TRBJ2-7; TRBD1 aligns across 8 bases. This CDR3 contains 13 residues. Germline V CDR1 and CDR2: MNHEY, SVGAGI. The V gene end was trimmed by 5 bases and the J gene end by 11 bases; junction bases not matched to a gene: 11. The CDR3 sequence is CASSGAGGSGEYF. The CDR3 nucleotides read TGTGCCAGCAGTGGGGCAGGGGGCTCTGGGGAGTACTTC.

The chain recombines TRBV10-1 with TRBJ2-7, with D possibly TRBD2 on 5 matching bases. Deletions cut 2 bases from V and 5 bases from J, with 19 bases between. CDR1 WNHNN and CDR2 SYGVQD come from the germline V gene (reference sequence). The CDR3 spans 16 residues. CDR3 sequence: CASSEKVGGLGDEQYF. The CDR3 nucleotides read TGCGCCAGCAGTGAGAAGGTAGGCGGCCTCGGGGACGAGCAGTACTTC.

V usage is TRBV4-1 and J usage is TRBJ2-5, with D maybe TRBD1 (5 bases). Per the germline V gene, CDR1 is MGHRA and CDR2 is YSYEKL. CDR3 size: 16 residues. Trimming cost V 5 bases and J 1 base, with 17 bases left between them. CDR3 loop: CASSYPARGFQETQYF. The CDR3 coding sequence is TGCGCCAGCAGCTACCCCGCAAGGGGCTTCCAAGAGACCCAGTACTTC.

The chain joins TRBV6-6 to TRBJ2-1; weak D call: TRBD1 (6 bases). The germline gives CDR1 MNHNY, CDR2 SVGAGI (reference sequence). V lost 2 bases and J 7 bases, leaving 12 bases between the germline ends. The CDR3 has 14 residues. Written as DNA, the CDR3 is TGTGCCAGCAGTTACCCGACAGGTGCGAATGAGCAGTTCTTC. Amino acid sequence: CASSYPTGANEQFF.

The table lists this clone with a few counts. This chain joins TRBV5-6 and TRBJ2-7; 7 bases align to TRBD1. The CDR3 length is 13 residues. The V segment lost 4 bases and the J segment 3 bases; nucleotides outside the gene matches: 4. Germline-derived CDR1 and CDR2 are SGHDT and YYEEEE. CDR3 bases: TGTGCCAGCAGCGCGGACAGGCACTACGAGCAGTACTTC. It encodes CASSADRHYEQYF. The whole variable domain, remainder taken from reference TRBV5-6 and TRBJ2-7, is DAGVTQSPTHLIKTRGQQVTLRCSPKSGHDTVSWYQQALGQGPQFIFQYYEEEERQRGNFPDRFSGHQFPNYSSELNVNALLLGDSALYLCASSADRHYEQYFGPGTRLTVT.

The chain employs TRBV18 and TRBJ2-7; possibly TRBD1 for D (5 bases). Germline-derived CDR1 and CDR2 are KGHSH and LQKENI. The V and J ends lost 3 bases and 2 bases respectively, with 11 bases between them. The CDR3 covers 14 residues. CDR3 region: CASSPGLGTYEQYF. The CDR3 nucleotides are TGTGCCAGCTCACCGGGGCTAGGTACCTACGAGCAGTACTTC.

The chain carries TRBV7-6 and TRBJ2-7; TRBD1 is a possible D gene (5 bases). Germline V gene sequence: CDR1 SGHVS, CDR2 FNYEAQ. The CDR3 spans 15 residues. Trimming left V 4 bases short and J 5 bases short, with 18 bases between. The CDR3 reads CASSSQGGVSDEQYF. In DNA, the CDR3 is TGTGCCAGCAGCTCGCAGGGCGGCGTGTCTGACGAGCAGTACTTC.

The rearrangement joins TRBV5-1 to TRBJ2-7; TRBD2 matches at 7 bases. Germline V CDR1 and CDR2: SGHRS, YFSETQ. V shed 0 bases and J 1 base; nucleotides not matched to a gene: 4. CDR3 size: 15 residues. For the CDR3, the DNA is TGCGCCAGCAGCTTGGAAGGTAGCGGGTCCTACGAGCAGTACTTC. Amino acids: CASSLEGSGSYEQYF.

This clone was seen a single time. This sequence joins TRBV27 and TRBJ2-4; unclear D gene. The V and J ends lost 4 bases and 7 bases respectively, with 17 bases between them. Per the germline V gene, CDR1 is MNHEY and CDR2 is SMNVEV (reference sequence). The CDR3 is 15 amino acids. As DNA, the CDR3 is TGTGCCAGCAGTTCGCCCCCCGCGTTCACCAACATTCAGTACTTC. It codes for CASSSPPAFTNIQYF.

The chain couples TRBV11-2 to TRBJ2-1, with 11 positions matching TRBD2. Per germline, CDR1 SGHAT and CDR2 FQNNGV. Trimming removed 3 bases from V and 0 bases from J; junction bases left unmatched: 10. The CDR3 is 19 residues long. The DNA for the CDR3 is TGTGCCAGCAGCTTTACTAGCGGGGGTCCCCCGAGCTCCTACAATGAGCAGTTCTTC. Translated, it gives CASSFTSGGPPSSYNEQFF.

This chain connects TRBV7-9 to TRBJ1-5; no clear D. V dropped 1 base and J dropped 2 bases, with 6 bases sitting between them. Germline V gene data show CDR1 as SEHNR and CDR2 as FQNEAQ (reference sequence). The CDR3 length is 14 residues. The CDR3 DNA reads TGTGCCAGCAGCTTAGTCGGGGGCAATCAGCCCCAGCATTTT. Translated: CASSLVGGNQPQHF.

The genes are TRBV14 and TRBJ1-4; a weak D match, TRBD1 (6 bases). This CDR3 comprises 17 residues. The germline V gene encodes CDR1 SGHDN and CDR2 FVKESK. The ends were cut back, 6 bases at V and 0 bases at J, with 17 bases in the middle. Written as DNA, the CDR3 is TGTGCCAGCAGTCTTCCGGGACATCGGTCAACTAATGAAAAACTGTTTTTT. It yields the protein CASSLPGHRSTNEKLFF.

The table lists this clone with a few counts. This sequence joins TRBV9 and TRBJ2-5, with D unclear. Deletions cut 2 bases from V and 5 bases from J, with 13 bases between. Germline CDR1 is SGDLS and CDR2 is YYNGEE. The CDR3 is 14 amino acids. The CDR3 here is CASSVGSGQETQYF. The DNA of the CDR3 is TGTGCCAGCAGCGTTGGCTCAGGCCAGGAGACCCAGTACTTC. The full variable domain, completed using reference TRBV9 and TRBJ2-5, is DSGVTQTPKHLITATGQRVTLRCSPRSGDLSVYWYQQSLDQGLQFLIQYYNGEERAKGNILERFSAQQFPDLHSELNLSSLELGDSALYFCASSVGSGQETQYFGPGTRLLVL.